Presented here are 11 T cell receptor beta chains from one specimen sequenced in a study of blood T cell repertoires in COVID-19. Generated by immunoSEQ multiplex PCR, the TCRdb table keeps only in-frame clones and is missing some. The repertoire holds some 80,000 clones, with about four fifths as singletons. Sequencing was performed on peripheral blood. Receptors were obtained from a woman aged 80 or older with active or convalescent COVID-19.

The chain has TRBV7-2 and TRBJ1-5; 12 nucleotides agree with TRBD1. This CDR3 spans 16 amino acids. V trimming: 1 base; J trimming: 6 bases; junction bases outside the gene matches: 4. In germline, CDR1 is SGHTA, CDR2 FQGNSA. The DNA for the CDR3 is TGTGCCAGCAGCTTAGGGGACAGGGGGCGCGGTCAGCCCCAGCATTTT. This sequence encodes CASSLGDRGRGQPQHF.

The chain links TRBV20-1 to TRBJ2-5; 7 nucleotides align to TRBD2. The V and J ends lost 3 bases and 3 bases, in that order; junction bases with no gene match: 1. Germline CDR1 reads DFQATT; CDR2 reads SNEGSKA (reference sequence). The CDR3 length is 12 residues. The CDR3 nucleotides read TGCAGTGCTAGTCGGGGGGAAGAGACCCAGTACTTC. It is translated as CSASRGEETQYF.

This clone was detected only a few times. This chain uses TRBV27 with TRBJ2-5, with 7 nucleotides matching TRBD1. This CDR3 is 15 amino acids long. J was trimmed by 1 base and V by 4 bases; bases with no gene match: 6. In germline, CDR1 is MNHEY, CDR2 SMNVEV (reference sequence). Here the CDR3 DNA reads TGTGCCAGCAGTTCTCCTAACAGGGGCCAAGAGACCCAGTACTTC. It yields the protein CASSSPNRGQETQYF.

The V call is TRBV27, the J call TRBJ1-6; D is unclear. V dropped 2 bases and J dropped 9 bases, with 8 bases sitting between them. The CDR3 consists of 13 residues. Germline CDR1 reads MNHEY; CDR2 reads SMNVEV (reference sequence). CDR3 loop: CASSLQFISPLHF. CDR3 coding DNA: TGTGCCAGCAGTTTACAGTTTATTTCACCCCTCCACTTT.

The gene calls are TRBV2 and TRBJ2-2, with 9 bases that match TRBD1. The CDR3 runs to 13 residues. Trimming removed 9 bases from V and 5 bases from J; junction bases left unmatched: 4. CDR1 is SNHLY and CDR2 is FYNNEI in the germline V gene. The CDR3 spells CASRDRVTGELFF. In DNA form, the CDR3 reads TGTGCCAGTAGGGACAGGGTAACCGGGGAGCTGTTTTTT.

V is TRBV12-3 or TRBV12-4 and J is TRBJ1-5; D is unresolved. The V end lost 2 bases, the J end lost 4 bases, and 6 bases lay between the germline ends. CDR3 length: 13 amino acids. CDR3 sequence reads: CASSLSGNQPQHF. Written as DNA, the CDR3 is TGTGCCAGCAGTTTATCGGGTAATCAGCCCCAGCATTTT.

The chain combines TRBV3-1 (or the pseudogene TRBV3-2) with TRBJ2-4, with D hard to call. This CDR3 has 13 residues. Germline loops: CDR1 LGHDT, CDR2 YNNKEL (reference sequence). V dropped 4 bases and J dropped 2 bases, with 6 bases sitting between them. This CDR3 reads CASSPNSKNIQYF. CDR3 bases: TGTGCCAGCAGCCCAAACTCCAAAAACATTCAGTACTTC.

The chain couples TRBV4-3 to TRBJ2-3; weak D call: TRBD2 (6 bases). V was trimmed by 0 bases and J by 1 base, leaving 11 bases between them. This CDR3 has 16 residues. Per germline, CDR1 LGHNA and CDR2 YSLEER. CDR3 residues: CASSQELARGTDTQYF. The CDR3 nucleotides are TGCGCCAGCAGCCAAGAACTAGCTCGAGGCACAGATACGCAGTATTTT.

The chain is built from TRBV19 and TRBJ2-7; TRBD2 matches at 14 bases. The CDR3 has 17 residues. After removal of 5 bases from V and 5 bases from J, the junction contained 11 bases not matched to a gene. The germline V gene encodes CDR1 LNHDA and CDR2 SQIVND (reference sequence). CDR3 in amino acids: CASSARLAGGRVHEQYF. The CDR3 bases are TGTGCCAGTAGTGCTAGACTAGCGGGAGGGAGAGTCCACGAGCAGTACTTC.

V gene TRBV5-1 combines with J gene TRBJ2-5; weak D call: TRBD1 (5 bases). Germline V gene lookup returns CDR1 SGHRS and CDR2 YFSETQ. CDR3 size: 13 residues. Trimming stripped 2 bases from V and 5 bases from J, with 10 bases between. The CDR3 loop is CASSLGVKETQYF. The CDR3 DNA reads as TGCGCCAGCAGCTTAGGGGTAAAGGAGACCCAGTACTTC.

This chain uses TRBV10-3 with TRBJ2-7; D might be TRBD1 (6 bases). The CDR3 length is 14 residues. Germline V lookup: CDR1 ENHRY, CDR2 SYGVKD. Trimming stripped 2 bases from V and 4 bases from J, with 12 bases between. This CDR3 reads CAISEGQLVYEQYF. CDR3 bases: TGTGCCATCAGTGAGGGACAGTTAGTTTACGAGCAGTACTTC.